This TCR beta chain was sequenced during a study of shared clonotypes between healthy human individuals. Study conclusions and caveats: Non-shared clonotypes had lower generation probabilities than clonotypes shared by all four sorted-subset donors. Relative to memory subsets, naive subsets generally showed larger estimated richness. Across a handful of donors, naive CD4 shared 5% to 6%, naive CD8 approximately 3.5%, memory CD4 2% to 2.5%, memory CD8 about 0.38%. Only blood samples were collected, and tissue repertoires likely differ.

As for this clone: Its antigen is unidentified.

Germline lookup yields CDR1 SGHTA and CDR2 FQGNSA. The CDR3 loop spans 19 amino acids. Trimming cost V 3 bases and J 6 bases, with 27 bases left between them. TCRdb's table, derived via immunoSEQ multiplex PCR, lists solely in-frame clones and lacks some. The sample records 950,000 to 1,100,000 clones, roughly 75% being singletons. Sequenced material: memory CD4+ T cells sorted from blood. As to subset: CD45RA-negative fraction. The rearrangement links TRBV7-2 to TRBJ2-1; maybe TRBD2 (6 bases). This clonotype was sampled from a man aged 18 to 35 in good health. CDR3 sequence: CASSFVSRAGSSPRNEQFF. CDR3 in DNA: TGTGCCAGCAGCTTCGTTAGTAGAGCCGGGAGTTCCCCCCGCAATGAGCAGTTCTTC.